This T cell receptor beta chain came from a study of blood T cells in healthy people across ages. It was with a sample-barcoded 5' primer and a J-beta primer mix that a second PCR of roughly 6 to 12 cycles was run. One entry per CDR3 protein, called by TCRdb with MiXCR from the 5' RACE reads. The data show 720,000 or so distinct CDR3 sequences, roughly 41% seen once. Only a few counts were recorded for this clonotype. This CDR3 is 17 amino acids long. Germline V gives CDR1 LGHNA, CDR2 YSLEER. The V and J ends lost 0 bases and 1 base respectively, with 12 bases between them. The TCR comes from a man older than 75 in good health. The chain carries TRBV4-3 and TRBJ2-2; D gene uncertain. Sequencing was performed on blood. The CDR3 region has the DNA TGCGCCAGCAGCCAAGATCGTCCAGGCCAGAACACCGGGGAGCTGTTTTTT. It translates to CASSQDRPGQNTGELFF.